The clone carrying this T cell receptor (beta chain) has only a few counts. The same CDR3 also results from other DNA sequences found in this sample. The data were obtained in a study of beta chain features in type 1 diabetes. Via CD45RO/CCR7/CD25/CD127/CD95/CD27, cells of the CD4+ naive, central memory, regulatory and stem cell-like memory subsets were sorted. The isolated RNA, all of it, was reverse transcribed, so expressed TCRB transcripts were what got sequenced. The repertoire was sequenced with immunoSEQ multiplex PCR; TCRdb's copy has only in-frame clones and lacks some. Seen here are 250,000 to 350,000 clones, around 10% observed once, and the top ten hold 0.015%. The sequencing input was naive CD4+ T cells from blood. The TCR originated in a woman aged 30 to 39 in good health.

The CDR3 is CASSLSGANVLTF. The CDR3 coding sequence is TGTGCCAGCTCCCTCTCTGGGGCCAACGTCCTGACTTTC. The V call is TRBV27, the J call TRBJ2-6; D not resolved. V lost 8 bases to trimming and J lost 0 bases, with 5 bases between them. The CDR3 consists of 13 residues. Germline values: CDR1 MNHEY, CDR2 SMNVEV (reference sequence).